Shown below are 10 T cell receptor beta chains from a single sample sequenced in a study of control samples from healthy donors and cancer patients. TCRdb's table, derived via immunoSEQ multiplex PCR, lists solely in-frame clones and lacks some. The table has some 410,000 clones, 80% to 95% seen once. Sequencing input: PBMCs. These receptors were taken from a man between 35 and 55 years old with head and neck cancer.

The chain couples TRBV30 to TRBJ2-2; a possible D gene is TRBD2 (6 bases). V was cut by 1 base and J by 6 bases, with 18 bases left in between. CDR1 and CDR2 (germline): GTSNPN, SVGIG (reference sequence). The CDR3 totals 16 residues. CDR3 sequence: CAWSARGGEGAGELFF. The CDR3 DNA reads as TGTGCCTGGAGTGCGAGGGGCGGGGAAGGTGCCGGGGAGCTGTTTTTT.

The CDR3 nucleotides read TGTGCCAGCAGCCCCGGAGGACAGCACACAGATACGCAGTATTTT. Protein: CASSPGGQHTDTQYF. The V and J genes are TRBV7-9 and TRBJ2-3; D might be TRBD1 (6 bases). The V end lost 5 bases, the J end lost 2 bases, and 14 bases lay between the germline ends. CDR1 and CDR2 (germline): SEHNR, FQNEAQ (reference sequence). This CDR3 is built from 15 residues.

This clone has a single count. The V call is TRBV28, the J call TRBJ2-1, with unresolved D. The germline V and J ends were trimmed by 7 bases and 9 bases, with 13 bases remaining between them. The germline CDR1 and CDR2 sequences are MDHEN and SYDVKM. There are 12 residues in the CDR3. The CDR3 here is CASTKGIREQFF. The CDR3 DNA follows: TGTGCCAGCACCAAAGGGATTCGTGAGCAGTTCTTC.

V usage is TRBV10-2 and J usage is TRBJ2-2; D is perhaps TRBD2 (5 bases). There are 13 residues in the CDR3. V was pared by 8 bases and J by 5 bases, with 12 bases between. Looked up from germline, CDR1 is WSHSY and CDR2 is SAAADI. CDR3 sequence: CASSATGTGELFF. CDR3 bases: TGCGCCAGCTCTGCCACGGGAACCGGGGAGCTGTTTTTT.

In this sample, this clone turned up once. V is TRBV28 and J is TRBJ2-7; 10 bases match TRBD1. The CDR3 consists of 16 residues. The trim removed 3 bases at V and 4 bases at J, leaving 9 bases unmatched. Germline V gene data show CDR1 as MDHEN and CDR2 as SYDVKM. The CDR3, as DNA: TGTGCCAGCAGTTTGGAACTGGGACAGGGGTCATACGAGCAGTACTTC. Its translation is CASSLELGQGSYEQYF.

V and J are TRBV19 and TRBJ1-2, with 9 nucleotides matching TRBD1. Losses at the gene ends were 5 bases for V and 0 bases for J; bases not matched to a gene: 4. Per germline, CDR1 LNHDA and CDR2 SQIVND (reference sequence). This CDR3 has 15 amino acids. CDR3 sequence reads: CASSPDRGANYGYTF. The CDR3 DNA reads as TGTGCCAGTAGTCCGGACAGGGGAGCTAACTATGGCTACACCTTC.

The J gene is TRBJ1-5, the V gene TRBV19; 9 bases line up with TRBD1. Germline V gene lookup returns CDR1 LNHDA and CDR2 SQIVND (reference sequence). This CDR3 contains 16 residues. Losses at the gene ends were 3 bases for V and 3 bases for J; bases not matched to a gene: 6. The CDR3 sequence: CASSIMYRGLNQPQHF. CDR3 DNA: TGTGCCAGTAGTATCATGTACAGGGGGCTCAATCAGCCCCAGCATTTT.

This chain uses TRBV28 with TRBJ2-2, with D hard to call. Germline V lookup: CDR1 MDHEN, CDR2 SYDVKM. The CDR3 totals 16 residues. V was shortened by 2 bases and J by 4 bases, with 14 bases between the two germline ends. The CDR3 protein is CASSLLRVESTGELFF. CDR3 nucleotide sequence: TGTGCCAGCAGTTTACTTAGGGTAGAAAGCACCGGGGAGCTGTTTTTT.

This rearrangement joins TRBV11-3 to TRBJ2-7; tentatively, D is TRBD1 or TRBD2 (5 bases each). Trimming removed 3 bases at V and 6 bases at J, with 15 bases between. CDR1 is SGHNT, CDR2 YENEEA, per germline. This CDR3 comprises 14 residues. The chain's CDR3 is CASSFRDEGGEQYF. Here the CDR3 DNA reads TGTGCCAGCAGCTTCCGGGACGAGGGTGGCGAGCAGTACTTC.

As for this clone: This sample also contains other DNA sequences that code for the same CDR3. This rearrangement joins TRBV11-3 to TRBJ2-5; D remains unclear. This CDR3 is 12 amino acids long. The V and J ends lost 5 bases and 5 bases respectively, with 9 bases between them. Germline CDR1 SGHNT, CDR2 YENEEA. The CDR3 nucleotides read TGTGCCAGCAGCCTACACGATGAGACCCAGTACTTC. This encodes CASSLHDETQYF.